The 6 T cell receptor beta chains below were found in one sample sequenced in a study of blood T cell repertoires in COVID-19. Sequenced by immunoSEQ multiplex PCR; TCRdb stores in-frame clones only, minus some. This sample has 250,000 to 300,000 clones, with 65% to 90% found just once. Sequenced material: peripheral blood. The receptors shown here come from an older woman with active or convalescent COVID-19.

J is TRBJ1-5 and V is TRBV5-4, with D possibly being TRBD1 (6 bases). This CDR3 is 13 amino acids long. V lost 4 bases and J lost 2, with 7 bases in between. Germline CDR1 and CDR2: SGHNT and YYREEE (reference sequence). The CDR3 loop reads CASSPGGNQPQHF. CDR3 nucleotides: TGTGCCAGCAGCCCAGGGGGCAATCAGCCCCAGCATTTT.

CDR3 coding DNA: TGTGCCAGCAGCTTACCAGGGCGTAGCAATCAGCCCCAGCATTTT. Amino acids: CASSLPGRSNQPQHF. This chain links TRBV11-2 with TRBJ1-5, with a possible D match to TRBD1 (5 bases). Trimming removed 2 bases at V and 0 bases at J, with 8 bases between. This CDR3 comprises 15 residues. CDR1 and CDR2 from the germline V gene are SGHAT and FQNNGV. Drawing the rest from reference TRBV11-2 and TRBJ1-5, the complete variable domain is EAGVAQSPRYKIIEKRQSVAFWCNPISGHATLYWYQQILGQGPKLLIQFQNNGVVDDSQLPKDRFSAERLKGVDSTLKIQPAKLEDSAVYLCASSLPGRSNQPQHFGDGTRLSIL.

This chain's CDR3 is CASSLLRGANTGELFF. Written as DNA, the CDR3 is TGTGCCAGCAGCTTATTGCGGGGGGCGAACACCGGGGAGCTGTTTTTT. The V and J genes are TRBV11-2 and TRBJ2-2; 8 nucleotides align to TRBD2. Trimming took 2 bases from V and 0 from J; bases not matched to a gene: 2. Germline-derived CDR1 and CDR2 are SGHAT and FQNNGV. CDR3 length equals 16 residues. The whole variable domain, filled in from reference TRBV11-2 and TRBJ2-2, reads EAGVAQSPRYKIIEKRQSVAFWCNPISGHATLYWYQQILGQGPKLLIQFQNNGVVDDSQLPKDRFSAERLKGVDSTLKIQPAKLEDSAVYLCASSLLRGANTGELFFGEGSRLTVL.

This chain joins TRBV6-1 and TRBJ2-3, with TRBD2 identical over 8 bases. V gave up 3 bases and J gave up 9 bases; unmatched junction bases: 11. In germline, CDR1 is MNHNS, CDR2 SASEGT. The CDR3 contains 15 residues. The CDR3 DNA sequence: TGTGCCAGCAGTGACGGGGGGGCCAGGGACGACACGCAGTATTTT. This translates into CASSDGGARDDTQYF.

DNA of the CDR3: TGTGCCAGCAGCATCATTGTACCGGGACAGTATGAAAAACTGTTTTTT. Amino acid sequence: CASSIIVPGQYEKLFF. The chain is built from TRBV7-8 and TRBJ1-4; the match to TRBD1 covers 7 bases. V lost 5 bases to trimming and J lost 6 bases; unmatched junction nucleotides: 12. CDR3 length equals 16 residues. In germline, CDR1 is SGHVS, CDR2 FQNEAQ.

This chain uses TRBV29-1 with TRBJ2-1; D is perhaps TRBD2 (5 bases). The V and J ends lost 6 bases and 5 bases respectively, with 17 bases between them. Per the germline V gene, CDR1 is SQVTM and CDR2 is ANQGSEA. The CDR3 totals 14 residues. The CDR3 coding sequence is TGCAGCGTCGACTACCCCCTAACTAACAATGAGCAGTTCTTC. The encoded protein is CSVDYPLTNNEQFF.